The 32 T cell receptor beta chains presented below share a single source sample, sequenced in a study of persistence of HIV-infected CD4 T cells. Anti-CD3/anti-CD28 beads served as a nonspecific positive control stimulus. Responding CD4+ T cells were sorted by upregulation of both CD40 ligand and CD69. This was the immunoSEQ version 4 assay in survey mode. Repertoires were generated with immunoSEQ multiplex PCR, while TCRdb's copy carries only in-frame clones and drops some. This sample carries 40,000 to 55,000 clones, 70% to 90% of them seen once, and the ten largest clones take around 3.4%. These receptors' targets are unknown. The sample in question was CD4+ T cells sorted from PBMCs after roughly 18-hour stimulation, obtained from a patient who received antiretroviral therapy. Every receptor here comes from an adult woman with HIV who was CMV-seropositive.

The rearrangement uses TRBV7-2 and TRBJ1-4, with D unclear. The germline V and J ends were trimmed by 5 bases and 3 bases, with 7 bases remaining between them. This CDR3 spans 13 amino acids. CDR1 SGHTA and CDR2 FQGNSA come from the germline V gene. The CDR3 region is CASSVWSNEKLFF. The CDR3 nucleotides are TGTGCCAGCAGCGTGTGGTCTAATGAAAAACTGTTTTTT.

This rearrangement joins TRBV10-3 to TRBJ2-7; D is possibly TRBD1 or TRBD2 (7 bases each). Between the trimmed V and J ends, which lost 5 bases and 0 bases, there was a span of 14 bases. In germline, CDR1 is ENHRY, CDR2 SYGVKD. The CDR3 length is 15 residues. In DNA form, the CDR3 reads TGTGCCATCAGTCCCGGGGGGACAGTCTCCTACGAGCAGTACTTC. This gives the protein CAISPGGTVSYEQYF.

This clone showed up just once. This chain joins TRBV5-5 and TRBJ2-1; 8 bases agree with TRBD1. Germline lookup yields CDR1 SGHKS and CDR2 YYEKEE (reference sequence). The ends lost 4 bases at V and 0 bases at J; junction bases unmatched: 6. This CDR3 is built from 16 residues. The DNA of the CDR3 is TGTGCCAGCAGCCAGGACAGGGCCTTCTCCTACAATGAGCAGTTCTTC. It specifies CASSQDRAFSYNEQFF.

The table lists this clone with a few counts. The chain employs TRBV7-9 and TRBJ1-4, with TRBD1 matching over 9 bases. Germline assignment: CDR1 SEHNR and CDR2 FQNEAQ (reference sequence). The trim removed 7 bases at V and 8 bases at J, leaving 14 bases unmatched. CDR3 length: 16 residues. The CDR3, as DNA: TGTGCCAGCACCTCCCAGGGGACAGGGTTCGCGGAAAAACTGTTTTTT. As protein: CASTSQGTGFAEKLFF.

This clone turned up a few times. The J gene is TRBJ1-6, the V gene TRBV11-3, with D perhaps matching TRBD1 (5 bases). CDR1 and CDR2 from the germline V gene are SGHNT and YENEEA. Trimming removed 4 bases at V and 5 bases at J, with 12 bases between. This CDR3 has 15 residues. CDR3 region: CASSSRGGDNSPLHF. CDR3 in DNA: TGTGCCAGCAGCTCCCGGGGGGGGGATAATTCACCCCTCCACTTT. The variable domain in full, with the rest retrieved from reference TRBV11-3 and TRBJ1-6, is EAGVVQSPRYKIIEKKQPVAFWCNPISGHNTLYWYLQNLGQGPELLIRYENEEAVDDSQLPKDRFSAERLKGVDSTLKIQPAELGDSAVYLCASSSRGGDNSPLHFGNGTRLTVT.

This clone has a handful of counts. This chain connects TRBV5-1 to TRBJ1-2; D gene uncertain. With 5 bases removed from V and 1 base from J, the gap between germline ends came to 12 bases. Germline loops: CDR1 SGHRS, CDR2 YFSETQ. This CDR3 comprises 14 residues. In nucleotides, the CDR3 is TGCGCCAGCAGTAACGGGAATGATAACTATGGCTACACCTTC. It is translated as CASSNGNDNYGYTF.

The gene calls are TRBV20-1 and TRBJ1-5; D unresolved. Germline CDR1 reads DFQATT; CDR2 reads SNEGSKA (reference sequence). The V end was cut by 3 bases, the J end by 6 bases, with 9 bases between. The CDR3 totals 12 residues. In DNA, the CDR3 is TGCAGTGCTAGTCGCACCGGTCAGCCCCAGCATTTT. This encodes CSASRTGQPQHF.

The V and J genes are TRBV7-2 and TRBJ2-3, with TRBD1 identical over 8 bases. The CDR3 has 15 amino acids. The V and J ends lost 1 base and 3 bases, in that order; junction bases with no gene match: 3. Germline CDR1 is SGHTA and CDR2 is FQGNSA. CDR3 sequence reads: CASSLVYRGTDTQYF. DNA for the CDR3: TGTGCCAGCAGCTTAGTCTACAGGGGGACAGATACGCAGTATTTT. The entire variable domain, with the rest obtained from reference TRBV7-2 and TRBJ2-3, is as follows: GAGVSQSPSNKVTEKGKDVELRCDPISGHTALYWYRQSLGQGLEFLIYFQGNSAPDKSGLPSDRFSAERTGGSVSTLTIQRTQQEDSAVYLCASSLVYRGTDTQYFGPGTRLTVL.

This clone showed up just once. CDR3 in DNA: TGTGCCAGCAGTTACTCGACGTTATCCGGGACAGTTATTCGCACAGATACGCAGTATTTT. Translation: CASSYSTLSGTVIRTDTQYF. The V call is TRBV6-2 or TRBV6-3, the J call TRBJ2-3; 7 nucleotides agree with TRBD1. This CDR3 is built from 20 residues. The germline V gene has CDR1 MNHEY and CDR2 SVGEGT. V was pared by 0 bases and J by 1 base, with 16 bases of the junction left unmatched.

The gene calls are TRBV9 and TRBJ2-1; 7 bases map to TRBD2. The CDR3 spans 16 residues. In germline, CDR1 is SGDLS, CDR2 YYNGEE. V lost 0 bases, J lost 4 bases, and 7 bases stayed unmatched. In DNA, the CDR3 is TGTGCCAGCAGCGTAGTTGGGACTAATCTGTACAATGAGCAGTTCTTC. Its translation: CASSVVGTNLYNEQFF.

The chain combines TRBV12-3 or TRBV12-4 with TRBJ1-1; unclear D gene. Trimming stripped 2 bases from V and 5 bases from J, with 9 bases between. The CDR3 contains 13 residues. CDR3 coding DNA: TGTGCCAGCAGTTTAAACGTTAGGACTGAAGCTTTCTTT. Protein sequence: CASSLNVRTEAFF.

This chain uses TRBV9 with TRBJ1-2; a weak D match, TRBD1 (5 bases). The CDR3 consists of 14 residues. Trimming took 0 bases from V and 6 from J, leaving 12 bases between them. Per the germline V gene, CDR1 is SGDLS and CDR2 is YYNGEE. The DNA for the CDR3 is TGTGCCAGCAGCGTAGCTAGCAGGGTCGATGGCTACACCTTC. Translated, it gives CASSVASRVDGYTF.

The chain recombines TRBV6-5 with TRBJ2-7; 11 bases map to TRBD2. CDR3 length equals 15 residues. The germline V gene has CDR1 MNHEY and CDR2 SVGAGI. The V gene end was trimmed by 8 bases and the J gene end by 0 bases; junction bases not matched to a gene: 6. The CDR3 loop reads CASAGLAGNSYEQYF. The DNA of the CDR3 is TGTGCCAGCGCCGGACTAGCGGGCAACTCCTACGAGCAGTACTTC.

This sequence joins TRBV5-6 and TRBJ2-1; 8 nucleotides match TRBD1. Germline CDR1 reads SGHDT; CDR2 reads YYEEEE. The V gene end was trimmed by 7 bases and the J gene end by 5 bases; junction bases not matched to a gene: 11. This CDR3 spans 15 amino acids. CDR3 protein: CASRQGSRSDNEQFF. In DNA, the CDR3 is TGTGCCAGCCGACAGGGGTCTAGGTCCGACAATGAGCAGTTCTTC.

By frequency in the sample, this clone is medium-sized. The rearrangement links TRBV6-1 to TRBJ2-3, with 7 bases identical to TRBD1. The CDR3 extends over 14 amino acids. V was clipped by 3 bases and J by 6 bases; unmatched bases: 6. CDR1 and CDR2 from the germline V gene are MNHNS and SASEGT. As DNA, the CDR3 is TGTGCCAGCAGTGATAACAGGGGCTGGGATACGCAGTATTTT. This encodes CASSDNRGWDTQYF.

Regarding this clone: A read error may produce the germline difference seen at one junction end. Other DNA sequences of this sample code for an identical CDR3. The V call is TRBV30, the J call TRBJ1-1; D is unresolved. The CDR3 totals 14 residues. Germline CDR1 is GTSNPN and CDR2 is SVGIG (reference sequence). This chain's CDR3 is CAWSVKLGNTEAFF. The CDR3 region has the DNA TGTGCTTGGAGTGTAAAACTGGGAAACACTGAAGCTTTCTTT.

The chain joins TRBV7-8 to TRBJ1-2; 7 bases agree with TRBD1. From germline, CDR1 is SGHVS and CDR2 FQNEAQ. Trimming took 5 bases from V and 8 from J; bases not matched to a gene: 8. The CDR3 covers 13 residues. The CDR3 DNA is TGTGCCAGCAGCACCCCAGGGGGAGGCGGCTACACCTTC. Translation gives CASSTPGGGGYTF.

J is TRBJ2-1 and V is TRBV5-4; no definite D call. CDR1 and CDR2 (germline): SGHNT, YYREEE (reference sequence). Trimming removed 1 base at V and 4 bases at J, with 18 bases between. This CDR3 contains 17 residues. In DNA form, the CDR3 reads TGTGCCAGCAGCTTGAGCAAGGGAACCCGCACTTACAATGAGCAGTTCTTC. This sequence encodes CASSLSKGTRTYNEQFF.

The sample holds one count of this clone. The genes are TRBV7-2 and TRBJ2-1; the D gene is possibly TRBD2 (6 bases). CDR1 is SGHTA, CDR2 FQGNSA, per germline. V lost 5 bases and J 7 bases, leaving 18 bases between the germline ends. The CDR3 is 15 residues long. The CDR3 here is CASSVGTALTNEQFF. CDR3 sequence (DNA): TGTGCCAGCAGCGTAGGGACTGCATTGACAAATGAGCAGTTCTTC. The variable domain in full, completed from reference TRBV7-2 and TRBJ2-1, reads GAGVSQSPSNKVTEKGKDVELRCDPISGHTALYWYRQSLGQGLEFLIYFQGNSAPDKSGLPSDRFSAERTGGSVSTLTIQRTQQEDSAVYLCASSVGTALTNEQFFGPGTRLTVL.

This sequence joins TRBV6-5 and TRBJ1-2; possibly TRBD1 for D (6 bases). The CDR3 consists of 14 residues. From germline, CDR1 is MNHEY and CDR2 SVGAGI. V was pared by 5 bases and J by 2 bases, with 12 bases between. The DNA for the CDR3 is TGTGCCAGCAGTCGGACAGCGCTCAACTATGGCTACACCTTC. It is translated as CASSRTALNYGYTF.

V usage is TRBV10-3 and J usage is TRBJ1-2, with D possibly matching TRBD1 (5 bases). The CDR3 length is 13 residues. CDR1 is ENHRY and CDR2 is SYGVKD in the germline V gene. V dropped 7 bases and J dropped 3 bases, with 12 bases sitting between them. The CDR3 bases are TGTGCCATCACCAGGGAGTGGGACTATGGCTACACCTTC. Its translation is CAITREWDYGYTF.

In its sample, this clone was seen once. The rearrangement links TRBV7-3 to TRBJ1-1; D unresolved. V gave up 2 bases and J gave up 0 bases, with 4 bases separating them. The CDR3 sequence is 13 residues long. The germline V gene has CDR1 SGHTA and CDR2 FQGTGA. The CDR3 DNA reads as TGTGCCAGCAGCTTAGATATGAACACTGAAGCTTTCTTT. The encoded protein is CASSLDMNTEAFF.

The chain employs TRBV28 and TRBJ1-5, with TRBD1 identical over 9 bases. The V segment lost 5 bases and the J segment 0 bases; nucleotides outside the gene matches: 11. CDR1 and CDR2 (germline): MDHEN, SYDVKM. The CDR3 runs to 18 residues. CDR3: CASSGSGTGSYSNQPQHF. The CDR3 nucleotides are TGTGCCAGCAGTGGGTCCGGGACAGGGTCATATAGCAATCAGCCCCAGCATTTT.

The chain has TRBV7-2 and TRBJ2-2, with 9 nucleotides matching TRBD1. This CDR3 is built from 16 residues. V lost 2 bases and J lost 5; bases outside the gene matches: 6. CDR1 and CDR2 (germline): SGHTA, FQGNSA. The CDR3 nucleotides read TGTGCCAGCAGCTTACCCGGGACAGGGAGAACCGGGGAGCTGTTTTTT. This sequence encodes CASSLPGTGRTGELFF. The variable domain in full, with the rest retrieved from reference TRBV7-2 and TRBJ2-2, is GAGVSQSPSNKVTEKGKDVELRCDPISGHTALYWYRQSLGQGLEFLIYFQGNSAPDKSGLPSDRFSAERTGGSVSTLTIQRTQQEDSAVYLCASSLPGTGRTGELFFGEGSRLTVL.

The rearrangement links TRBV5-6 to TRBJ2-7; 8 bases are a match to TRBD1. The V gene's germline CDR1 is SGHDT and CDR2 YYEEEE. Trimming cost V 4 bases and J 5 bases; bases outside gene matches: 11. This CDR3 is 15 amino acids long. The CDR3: CASSRLAGGVHEQYF. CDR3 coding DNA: TGTGCCAGCAGCCGACTGGCAGGGGGCGTACACGAGCAGTACTTC.

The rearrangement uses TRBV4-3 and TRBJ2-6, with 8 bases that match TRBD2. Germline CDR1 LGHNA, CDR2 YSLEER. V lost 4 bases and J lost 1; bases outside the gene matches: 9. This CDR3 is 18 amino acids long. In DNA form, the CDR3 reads TGCGCCAGCAGCCCGGCTCGGGAGGGCCCGTCTGGGGCCAACGTCCTGACTTTC. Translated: CASSPAREGPSGANVLTF.

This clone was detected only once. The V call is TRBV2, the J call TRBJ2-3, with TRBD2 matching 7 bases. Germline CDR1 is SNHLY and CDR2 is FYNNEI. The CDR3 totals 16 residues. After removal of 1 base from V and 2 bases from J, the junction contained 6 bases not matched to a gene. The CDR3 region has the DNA TGTGCCAGCAGTGAAGGGAGCGGGACCAACACAGATACGCAGTATTTT. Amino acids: CASSEGSGTNTDTQYF.

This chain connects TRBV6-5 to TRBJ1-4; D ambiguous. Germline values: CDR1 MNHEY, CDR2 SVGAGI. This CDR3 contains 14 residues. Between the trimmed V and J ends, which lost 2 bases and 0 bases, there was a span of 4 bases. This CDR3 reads CASSYEATNEKLFF. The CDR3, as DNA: TGTGCCAGCAGTTACGAAGCAACTAATGAAAAACTGTTTTTT.

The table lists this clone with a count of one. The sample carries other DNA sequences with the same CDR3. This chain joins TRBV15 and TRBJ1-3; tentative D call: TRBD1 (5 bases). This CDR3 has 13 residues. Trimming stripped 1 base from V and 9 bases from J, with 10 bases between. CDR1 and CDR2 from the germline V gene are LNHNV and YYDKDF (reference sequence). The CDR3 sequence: CATSRAGGGTIYF. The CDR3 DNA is TGTGCCACCAGCAGAGCGGGGGGGGGCACCATATATTTT.

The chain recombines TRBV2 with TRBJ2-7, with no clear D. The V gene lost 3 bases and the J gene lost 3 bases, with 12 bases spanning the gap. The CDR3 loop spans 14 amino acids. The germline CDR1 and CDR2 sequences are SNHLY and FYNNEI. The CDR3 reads CASSELDRIYEQYF. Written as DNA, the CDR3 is TGTGCCAGCAGTGAGTTGGACCGAATCTACGAGCAGTACTTC.

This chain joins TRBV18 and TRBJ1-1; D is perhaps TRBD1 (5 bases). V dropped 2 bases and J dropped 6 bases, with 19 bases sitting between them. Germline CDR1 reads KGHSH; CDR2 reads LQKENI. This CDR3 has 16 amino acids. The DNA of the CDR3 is TGTGCCAGCTCACCAAAAACAGGCGCAAAGGTCGCTGAAGCTTTCTTT. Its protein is CASSPKTGAKVAEAFF.

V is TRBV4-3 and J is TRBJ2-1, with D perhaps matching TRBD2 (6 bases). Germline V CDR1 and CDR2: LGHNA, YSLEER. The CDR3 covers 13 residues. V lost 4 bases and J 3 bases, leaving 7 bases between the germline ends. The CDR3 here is CASSRGVYNEQFF. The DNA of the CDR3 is TGCGCCAGCAGCCGGGGGGTCTACAATGAGCAGTTCTTC.